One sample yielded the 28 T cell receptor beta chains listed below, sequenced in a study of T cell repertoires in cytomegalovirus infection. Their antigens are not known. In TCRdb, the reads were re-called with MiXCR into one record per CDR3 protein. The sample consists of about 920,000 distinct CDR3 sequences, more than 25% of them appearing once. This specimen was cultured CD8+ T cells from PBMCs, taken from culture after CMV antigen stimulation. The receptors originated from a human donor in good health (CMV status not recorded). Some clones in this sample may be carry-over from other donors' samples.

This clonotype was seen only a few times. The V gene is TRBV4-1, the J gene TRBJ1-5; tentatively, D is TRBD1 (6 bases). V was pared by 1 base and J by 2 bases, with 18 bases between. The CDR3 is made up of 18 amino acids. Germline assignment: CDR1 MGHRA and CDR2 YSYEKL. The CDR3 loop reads CASSQVAGEGTGNQPQHF. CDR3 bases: TGCGCCAGCAGCCAAGTTGCAGGGGAGGGTACAGGCAATCAGCCCCAGCATTTT.

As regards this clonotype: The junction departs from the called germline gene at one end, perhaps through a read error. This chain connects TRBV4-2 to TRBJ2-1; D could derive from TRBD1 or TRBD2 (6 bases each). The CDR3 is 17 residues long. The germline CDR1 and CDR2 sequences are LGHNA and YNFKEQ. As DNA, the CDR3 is TGTGCCAGCAGTCAAGATCAGCCGGGGGCTCTTGACGATGAGCAGTTCTTC. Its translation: CASSQDQPGALDDEQFF.

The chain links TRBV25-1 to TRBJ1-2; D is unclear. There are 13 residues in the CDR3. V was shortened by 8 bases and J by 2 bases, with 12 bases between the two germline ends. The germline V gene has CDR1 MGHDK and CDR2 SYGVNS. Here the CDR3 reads CASGPGSNYGYTF. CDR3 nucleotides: TGTGCCAGCGGACCCGGGTCCAACTATGGCTACACCTTC.

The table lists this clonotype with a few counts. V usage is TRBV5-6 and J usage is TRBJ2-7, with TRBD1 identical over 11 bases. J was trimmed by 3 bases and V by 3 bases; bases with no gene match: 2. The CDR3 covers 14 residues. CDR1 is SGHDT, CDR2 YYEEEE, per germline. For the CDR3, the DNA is TGTGCCAGCAGCTGGGGACAGGGGGTCTACGAGCAGTACGTC. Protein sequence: CASSWGQGVYEQYV.

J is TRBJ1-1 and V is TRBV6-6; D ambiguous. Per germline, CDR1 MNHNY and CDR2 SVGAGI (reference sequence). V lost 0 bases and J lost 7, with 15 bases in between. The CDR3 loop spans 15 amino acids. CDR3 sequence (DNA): TGTGCCAGCAGTTACTCCCTCGCGGGTTCGGATGAAGCTTTCTTT. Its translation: CASSYSLAGSDEAFF.

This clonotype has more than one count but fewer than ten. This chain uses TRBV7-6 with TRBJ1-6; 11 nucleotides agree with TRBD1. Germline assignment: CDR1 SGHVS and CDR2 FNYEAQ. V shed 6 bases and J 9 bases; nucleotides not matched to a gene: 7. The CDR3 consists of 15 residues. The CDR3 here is CASRAGTGGSSPLHF. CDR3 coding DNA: TGTGCCAGCAGAGCAGGGACAGGGGGAAGTTCACCCCTCCACTTT.

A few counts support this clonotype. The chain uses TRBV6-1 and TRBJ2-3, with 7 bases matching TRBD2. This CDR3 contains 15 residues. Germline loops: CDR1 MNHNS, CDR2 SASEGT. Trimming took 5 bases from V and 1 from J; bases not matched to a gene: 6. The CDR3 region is CASSRLAVGTDTQYF. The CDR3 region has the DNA TGTGCCAGCAGTCGCCTAGCGGTGGGCACAGATACGCAGTATTTT.

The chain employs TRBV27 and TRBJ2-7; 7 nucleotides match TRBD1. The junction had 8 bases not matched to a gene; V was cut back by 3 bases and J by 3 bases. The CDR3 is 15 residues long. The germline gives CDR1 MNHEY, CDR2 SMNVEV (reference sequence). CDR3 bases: TGTGCCAGCAGTTTCCCCGAGGGGGCAGACTACGAGCAGTACGTC. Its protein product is CASSFPEGADYEQYV.

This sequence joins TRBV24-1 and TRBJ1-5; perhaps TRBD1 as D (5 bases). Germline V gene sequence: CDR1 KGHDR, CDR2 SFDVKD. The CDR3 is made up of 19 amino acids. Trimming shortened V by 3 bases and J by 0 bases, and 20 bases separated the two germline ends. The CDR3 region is CATSDPGDRVWDSNQPQHF. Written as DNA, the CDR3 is TGTGCCACCAGTGATCCCGGGGACCGCGTCTGGGATAGCAATCAGCCCCAGCATTTT.

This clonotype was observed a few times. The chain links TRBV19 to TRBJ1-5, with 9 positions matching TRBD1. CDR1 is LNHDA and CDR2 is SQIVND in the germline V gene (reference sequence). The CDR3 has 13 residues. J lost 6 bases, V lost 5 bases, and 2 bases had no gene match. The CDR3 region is CASSGDRAQPQHF. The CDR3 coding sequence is TGTGCCAGTAGTGGGGACAGGGCTCAGCCCCAGCATTTT.

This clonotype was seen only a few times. CDR3 region: CASSQEAQGAYEQYF. CDR3 sequence (DNA): TGCGCCAGCAGCCAAGAGGCACAGGGAGCCTACGAGCAGTACTTC. The chain recombines TRBV4-1 with TRBJ2-7, with D possibly matching TRBD1 (6 bases). V was cut by 0 bases and J by 2 bases, with 11 bases left in between. The CDR3 spans 15 residues. From germline, CDR1 is MGHRA and CDR2 YSYEKL.

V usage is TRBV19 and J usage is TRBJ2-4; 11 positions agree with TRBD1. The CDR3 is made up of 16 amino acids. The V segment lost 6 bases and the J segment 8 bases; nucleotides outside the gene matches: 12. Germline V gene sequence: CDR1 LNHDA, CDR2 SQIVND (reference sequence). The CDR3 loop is CASRAGTGGRRDIQYF. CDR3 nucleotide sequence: TGTGCCAGTAGGGCGGGGACAGGGGGTCGTAGGGACATTCAGTACTTC. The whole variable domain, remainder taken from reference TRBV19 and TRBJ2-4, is DGGITQSPKYLFRKEGQNVTLSCEQNLNHDAMYWYRQDPGQGLRLIYYSQIVNDFQKGDIAEGYSVSREKKESFPLTVTSAQKNPTAFYLCASRAGTGGRRDIQYFGAGTRLSVL.

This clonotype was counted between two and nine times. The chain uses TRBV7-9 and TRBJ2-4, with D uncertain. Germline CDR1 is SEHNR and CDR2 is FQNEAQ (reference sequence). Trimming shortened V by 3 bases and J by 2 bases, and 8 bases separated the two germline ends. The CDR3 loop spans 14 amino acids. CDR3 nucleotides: TGTGCCAGCAGCTTTGAAATGACCAAAAACATTCAGTACTTC. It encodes CASSFEMTKNIQYF.

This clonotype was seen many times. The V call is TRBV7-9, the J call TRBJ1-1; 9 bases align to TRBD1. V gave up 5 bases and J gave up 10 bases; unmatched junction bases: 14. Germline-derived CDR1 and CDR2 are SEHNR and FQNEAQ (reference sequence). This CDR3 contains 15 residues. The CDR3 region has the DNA TGTGCCAGCAGCCCACGGGACAGGGACCCCCTTGCAGCTTTCTTT. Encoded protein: CASSPRDRDPLAAFF.

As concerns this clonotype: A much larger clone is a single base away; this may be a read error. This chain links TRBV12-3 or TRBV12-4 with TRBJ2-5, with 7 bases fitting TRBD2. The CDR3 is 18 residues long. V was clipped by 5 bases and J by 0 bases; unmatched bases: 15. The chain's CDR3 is CASSPSLSPGGHQETQYF. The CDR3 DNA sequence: TGTGCCAGCAGTCCTTCCCTGAGCCCGGGAGGCCACCAAGAGACCCAGTACTTC.

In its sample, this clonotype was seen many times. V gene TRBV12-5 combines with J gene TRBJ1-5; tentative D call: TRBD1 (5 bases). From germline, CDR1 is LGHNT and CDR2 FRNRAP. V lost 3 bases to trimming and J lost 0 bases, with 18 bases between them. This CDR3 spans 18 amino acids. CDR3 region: CASGFILRDVYSNQPQHF. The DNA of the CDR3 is TGTGCTAGTGGTTTCATCCTCCGGGACGTATATAGCAATCAGCCCCAGCATTTT.

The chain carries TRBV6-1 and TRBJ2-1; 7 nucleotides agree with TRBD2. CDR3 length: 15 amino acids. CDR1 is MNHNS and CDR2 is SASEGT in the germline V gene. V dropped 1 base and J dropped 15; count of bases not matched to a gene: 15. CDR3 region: CASSEVGGRRLLMFF. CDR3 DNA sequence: TGTGCCAGCAGTGAAGTGGGAGGGCGGCGATTATTAATGTTCTTC.

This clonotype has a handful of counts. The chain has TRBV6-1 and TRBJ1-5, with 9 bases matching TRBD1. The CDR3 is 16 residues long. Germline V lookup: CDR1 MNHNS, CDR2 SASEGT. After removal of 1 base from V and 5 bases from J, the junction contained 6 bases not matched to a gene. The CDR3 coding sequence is TGTGCCAGCAGTGAAGGATACGGGACAGGGTATCAGCCCCAGCATTTT. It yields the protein CASSEGYGTGYQPQHF.

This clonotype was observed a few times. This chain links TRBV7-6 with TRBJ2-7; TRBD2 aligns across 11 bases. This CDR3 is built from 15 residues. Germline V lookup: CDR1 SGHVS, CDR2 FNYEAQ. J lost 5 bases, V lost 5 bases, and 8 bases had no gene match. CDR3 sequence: CASSPGLAALDEQYF. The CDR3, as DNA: TGTGCCAGCAGCCCGGGACTAGCGGCTTTGGACGAGCAGTACTTC.

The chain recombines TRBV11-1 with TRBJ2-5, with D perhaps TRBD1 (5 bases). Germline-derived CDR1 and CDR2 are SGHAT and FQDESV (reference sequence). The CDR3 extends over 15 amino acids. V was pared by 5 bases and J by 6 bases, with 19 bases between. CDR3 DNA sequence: TGTGCCAGCAGCCCGCGGTGGGGCACGGTGCAGACCCAGTACTTC. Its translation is CASSPRWGTVQTQYF.

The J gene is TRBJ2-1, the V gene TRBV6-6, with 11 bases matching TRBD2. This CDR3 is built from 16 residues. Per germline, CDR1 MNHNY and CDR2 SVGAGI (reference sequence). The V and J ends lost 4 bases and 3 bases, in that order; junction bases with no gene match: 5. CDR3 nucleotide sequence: TGTGCCAGCAGTTTTTATAGCGGGGGGGACTACAATGAGCAGTTCTTC. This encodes CASSFYSGGDYNEQFF.

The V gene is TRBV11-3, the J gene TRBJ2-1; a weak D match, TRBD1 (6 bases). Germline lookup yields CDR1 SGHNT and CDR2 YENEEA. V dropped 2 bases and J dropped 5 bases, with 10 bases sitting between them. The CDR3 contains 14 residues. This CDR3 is CASSLTPGDNEQFF. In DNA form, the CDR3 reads TGTGCCAGCAGCTTAACGCCAGGGGACAATGAGCAGTTCTTC.

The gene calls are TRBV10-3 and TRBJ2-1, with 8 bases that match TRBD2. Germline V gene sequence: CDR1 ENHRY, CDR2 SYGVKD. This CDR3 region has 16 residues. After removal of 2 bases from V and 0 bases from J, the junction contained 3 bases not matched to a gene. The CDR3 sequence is CAISEGLASSYNEQFF. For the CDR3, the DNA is TGTGCCATCAGTGAGGGACTAGCCAGCTCCTACAATGAGCAGTTCTTC.

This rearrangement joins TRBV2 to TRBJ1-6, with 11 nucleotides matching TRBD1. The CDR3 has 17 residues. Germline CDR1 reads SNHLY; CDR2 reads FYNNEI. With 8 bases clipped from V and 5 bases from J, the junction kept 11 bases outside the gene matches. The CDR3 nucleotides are TGTGCCAGCGGGGGACAGGGGGAATATAACGATAATTCACCCCTCCACTTT. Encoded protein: CASGGQGEYNDNSPLHF.

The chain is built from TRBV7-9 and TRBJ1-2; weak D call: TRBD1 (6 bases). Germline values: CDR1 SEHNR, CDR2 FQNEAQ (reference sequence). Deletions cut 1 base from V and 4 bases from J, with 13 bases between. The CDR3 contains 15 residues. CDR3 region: CASSLESPGAYGYTF. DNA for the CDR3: TGTGCCAGCAGCTTAGAATCCCCAGGGGCCTATGGCTACACCTTC.

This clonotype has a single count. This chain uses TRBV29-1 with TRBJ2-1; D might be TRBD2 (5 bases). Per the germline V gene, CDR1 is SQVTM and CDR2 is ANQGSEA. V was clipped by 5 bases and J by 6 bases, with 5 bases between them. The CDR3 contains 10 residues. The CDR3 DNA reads TGCAGCGTTAGCGGCAATGAGCAGTTCTTC. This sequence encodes CSVSGNEQFF.

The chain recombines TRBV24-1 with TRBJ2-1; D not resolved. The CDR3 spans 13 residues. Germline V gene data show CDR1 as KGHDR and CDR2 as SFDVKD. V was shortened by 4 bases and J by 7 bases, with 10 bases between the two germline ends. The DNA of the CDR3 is TGTGCCACCAGTGACCGGGTGGGAAATGAGCAGTTCTTC. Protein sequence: CATSDRVGNEQFF.

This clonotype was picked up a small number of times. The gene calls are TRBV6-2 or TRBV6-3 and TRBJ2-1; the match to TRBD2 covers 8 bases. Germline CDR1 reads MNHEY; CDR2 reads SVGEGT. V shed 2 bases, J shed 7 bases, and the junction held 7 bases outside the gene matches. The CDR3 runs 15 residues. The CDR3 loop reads CASSYERGLENEQFF. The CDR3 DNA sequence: TGTGCCAGCAGTTACGAGCGGGGGCTTGAGAATGAGCAGTTCTTC.